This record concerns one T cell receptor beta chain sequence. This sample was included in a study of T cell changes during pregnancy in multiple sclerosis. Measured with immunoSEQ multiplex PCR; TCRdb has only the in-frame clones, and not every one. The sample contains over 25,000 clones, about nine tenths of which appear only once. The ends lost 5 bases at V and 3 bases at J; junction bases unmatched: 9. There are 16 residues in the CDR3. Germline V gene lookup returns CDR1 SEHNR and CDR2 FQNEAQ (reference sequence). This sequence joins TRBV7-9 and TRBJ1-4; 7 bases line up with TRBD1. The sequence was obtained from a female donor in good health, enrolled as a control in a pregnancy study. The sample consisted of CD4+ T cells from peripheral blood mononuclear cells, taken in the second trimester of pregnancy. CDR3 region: CASSDKGAQANEKLFF. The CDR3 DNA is TGTGCCAGCAGCGATAAGGGGGCGCAGGCTAATGAAAAACTGTTTTTT. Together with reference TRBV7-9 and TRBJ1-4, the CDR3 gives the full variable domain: DTGVSQNPRHKITKRGQNVTFRCDPISEHNRLYWYRQTLGQGPEFLTYFQNEAQLEKSRLLSDRFSAERPKGSFSTLEIQRTEQGDSAMYLCASSDKGAQANEKLFFGSGTQLSVL.